This T cell receptor (delta chain) was sequenced during a study of γδ T cells in repeated Plasmodium falciparum infection. The wider study: Over about 600 days, donors received four mosquito-bite P. falciparum NF54 infections. Regarding the study as a whole: Vdelta2-negative gammadelta repertoires, largely Vdelta1+, seemingly showed infection-driven waves of new clonal selection.

Both TRG and TRD chains were sequenced from each sorted sample. With CATT, TCRdb re-called clones from the multiplex PCR reads. This table holds 53,000 or so delta-chain clones, more than 1.5% found once. This clone has at least ten counts. What it recognizes is unknown. Flow sorting of PBMC yielded separate Vgamma9/Vdelta2+ and Vdelta2-negative gammadelta T cell populations for bulk repertoire analysis. Germline loops: CDR1 TSWWSYY, CDR2 QGS. The CDR3 is 22 residues long. No J gene was assigned, while the V gene was called as TRDV1; TRDD3 is the table's D call and was not checked against the DNA. Sequenced input: gamma-delta T cells from blood. The TCR was taken from a pool of human donors (malaria-infected and uninfected, not separated). CDR3 bases: TGTGCTCTTGGGGAACGGAAAGCCCGCGGTACCCTCTTGGGGGATACGCGTTATAAACTCATCTTC. Its translation: CALGERKARGTLLGDTRYKLIF.